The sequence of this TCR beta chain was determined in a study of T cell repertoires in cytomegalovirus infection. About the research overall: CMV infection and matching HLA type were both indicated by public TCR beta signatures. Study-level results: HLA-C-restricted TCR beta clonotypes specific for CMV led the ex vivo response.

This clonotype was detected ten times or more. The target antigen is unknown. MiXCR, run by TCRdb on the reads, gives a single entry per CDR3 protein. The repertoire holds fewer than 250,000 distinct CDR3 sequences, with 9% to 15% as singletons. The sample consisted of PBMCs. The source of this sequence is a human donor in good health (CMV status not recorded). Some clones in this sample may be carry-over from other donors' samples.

The CDR3 sequence: CASSSDRGRVDEKLFF. The DNA for the CDR3 is TGTGCCAGCAGTTCAGACAGGGGCAGGGTGGATGAAAAACTGTTTTTT. V usage is TRBV7-2 and J usage is TRBJ1-4, with 8 positions matching TRBD1. Germline loops: CDR1 SGHTA, CDR2 FQGNSA. The CDR3 covers 16 residues. The J segment lost 6 bases and the V segment lost 6 bases, leaving 12 bases of the junction unmatched. Filled out from reference TRBV7-2 and TRBJ1-4, the complete variable domain reads GAGVSQSPSNKVTEKGKDVELRCDPISGHTALYWYRQSLGQGLEFLIYFQGNSAPDKSGLPSDRFSAERTGGSVSTLTIQRTQQEDSAVYLCASSSDRGRVDEKLFFGSGTQLSVL.